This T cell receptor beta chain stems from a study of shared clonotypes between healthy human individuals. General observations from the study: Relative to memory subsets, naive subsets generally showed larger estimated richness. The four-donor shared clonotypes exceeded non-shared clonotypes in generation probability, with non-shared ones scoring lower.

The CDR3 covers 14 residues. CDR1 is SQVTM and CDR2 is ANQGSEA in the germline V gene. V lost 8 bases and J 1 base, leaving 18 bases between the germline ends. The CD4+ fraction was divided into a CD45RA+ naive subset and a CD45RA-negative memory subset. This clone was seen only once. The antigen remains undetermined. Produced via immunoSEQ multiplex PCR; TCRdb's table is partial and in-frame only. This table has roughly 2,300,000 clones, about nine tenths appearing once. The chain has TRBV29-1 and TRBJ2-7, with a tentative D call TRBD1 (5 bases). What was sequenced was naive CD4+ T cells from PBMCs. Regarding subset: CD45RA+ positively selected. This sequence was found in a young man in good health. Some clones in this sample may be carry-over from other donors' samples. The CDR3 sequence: CSIKPATGSYEQYF. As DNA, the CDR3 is TGCAGCATCAAACCTGCAACAGGTTCCTACGAGCAGTACTTC.